What follows describes a single T cell receptor (beta chain). The data stem from a study of blood T cell repertoires in COVID-19. Turning to the study itself: Specimens from acute and convalescent COVID-19 originated in the United States, Italy and Spain. T cells, B-cell-depleted T cells, or PBMCs supplied cDNA or gDNA.

Per the study methods: Amplification of reference gene primers was used by the study to estimate nucleated cell counts. Method: immunoSEQ multiplex PCR; TCRdb's copy keeps in-frame clones and lacks some. D and trimming come from the DNA, and the V and J calls and clone size come from that table. The top ten clones hold 15% to 20% of a sample with more than 90,000 clones, about 90% of them seen once. Trimming cost V 0 bases and J 5 bases, with 14 bases left between them. The CDR3 runs 15 residues. Germline lookup yields CDR1 SGDLS and CDR2 YYNGEE. V gene TRBV9 combines with J gene TRBJ1-1; no clear D gene. The receptor's source is a man aged 50-60 years with acute or convalescent COVID-19. Sequenced sample: peripheral blood. CDR3 coding DNA: TGTGCCAGCAGCGTAGACGAGGGCGAGTGGACTGAAGCTTTCTTT. Its translation is CASSVDEGEWTEAFF.